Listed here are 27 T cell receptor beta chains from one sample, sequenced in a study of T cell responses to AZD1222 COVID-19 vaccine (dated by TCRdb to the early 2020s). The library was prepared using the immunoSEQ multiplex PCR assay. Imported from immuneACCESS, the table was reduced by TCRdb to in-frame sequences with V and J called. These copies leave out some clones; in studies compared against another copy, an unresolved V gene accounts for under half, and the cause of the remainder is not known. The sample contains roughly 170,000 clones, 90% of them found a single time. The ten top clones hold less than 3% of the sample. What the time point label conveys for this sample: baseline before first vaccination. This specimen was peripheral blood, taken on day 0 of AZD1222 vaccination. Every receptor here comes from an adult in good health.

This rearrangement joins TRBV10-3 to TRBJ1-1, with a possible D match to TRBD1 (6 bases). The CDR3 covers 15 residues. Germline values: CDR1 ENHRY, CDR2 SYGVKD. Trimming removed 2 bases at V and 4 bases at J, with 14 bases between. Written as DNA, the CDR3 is TGTGCCATCAGTGAGAGACGGGGGCAGGGCACTGAAGCTTTCTTT. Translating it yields CAISERRGQGTEAFF.

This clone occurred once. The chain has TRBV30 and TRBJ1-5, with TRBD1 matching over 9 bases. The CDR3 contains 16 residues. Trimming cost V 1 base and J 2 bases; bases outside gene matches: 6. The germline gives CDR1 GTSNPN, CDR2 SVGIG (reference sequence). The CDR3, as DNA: TGTGCCTGGAGTGCAAACAGGGGGCAGGGCAATCAGCCCCAGCATTTT. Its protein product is CAWSANRGQGNQPQHF.

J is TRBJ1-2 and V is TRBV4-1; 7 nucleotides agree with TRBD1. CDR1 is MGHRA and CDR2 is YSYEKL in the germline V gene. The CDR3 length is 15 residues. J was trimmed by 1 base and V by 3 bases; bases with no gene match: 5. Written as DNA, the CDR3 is TGCGCCAGCAGCCACACGCAGGGGGGTAACTATGGCTACACCTTC. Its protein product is CASSHTQGGNYGYTF.

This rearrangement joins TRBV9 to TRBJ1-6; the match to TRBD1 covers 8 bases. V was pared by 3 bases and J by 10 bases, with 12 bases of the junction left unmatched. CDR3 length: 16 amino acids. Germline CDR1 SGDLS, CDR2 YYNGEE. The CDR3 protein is CASSGSGQALNSPLHF. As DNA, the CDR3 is TGTGCCAGCAGCGGTTCGGGACAGGCACTAAACTCACCCCTCCACTTT.

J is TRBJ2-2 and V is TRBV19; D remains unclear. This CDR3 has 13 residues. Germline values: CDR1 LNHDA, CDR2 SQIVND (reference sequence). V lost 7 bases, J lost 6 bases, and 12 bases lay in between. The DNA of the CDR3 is TGTGCCAGTAAAACAGCTGGGTCCGGGGAGCTGTTTTTT. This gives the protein CASKTAGSGELFF.

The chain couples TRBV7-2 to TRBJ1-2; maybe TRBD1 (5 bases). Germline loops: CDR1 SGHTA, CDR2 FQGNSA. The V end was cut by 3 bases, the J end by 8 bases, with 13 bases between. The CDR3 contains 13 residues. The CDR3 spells CASSFAGGVGYTF. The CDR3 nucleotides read TGTGCCAGCAGCTTCGCCGGGGGGGTCGGCTACACCTTC.

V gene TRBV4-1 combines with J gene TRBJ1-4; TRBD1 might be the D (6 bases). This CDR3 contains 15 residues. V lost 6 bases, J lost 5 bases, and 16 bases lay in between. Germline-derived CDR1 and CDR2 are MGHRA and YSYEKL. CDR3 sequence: CASSPVLGQNEKLFF. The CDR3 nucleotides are TGCGCCAGCAGTCCTGTACTTGGACAGAATGAAAAACTGTTTTTT.

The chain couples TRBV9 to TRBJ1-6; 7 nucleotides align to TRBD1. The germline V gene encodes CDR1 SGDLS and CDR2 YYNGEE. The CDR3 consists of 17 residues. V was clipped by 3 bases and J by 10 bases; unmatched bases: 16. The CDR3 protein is CASSDLKQGSETSPLHF. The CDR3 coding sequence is TGTGCCAGCAGCGACCTTAAACAGGGGTCCGAGACCTCACCCCTCCACTTT.

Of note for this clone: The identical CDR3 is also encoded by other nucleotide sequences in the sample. The CDR3 DNA reads as TGCGCCAGCAGCTTGGACCGGAAAGGAAACACCATATATTTT. Translated, it gives CASSLDRKGNTIYF. This sequence joins TRBV5-1 and TRBJ1-3; D is undetermined. In germline, CDR1 is SGHRS, CDR2 YFSETQ. Between the trimmed V and J ends, which lost 0 bases and 4 bases, there was a span of 8 bases. This CDR3 comprises 14 residues. Variable domain in full (rest from reference TRBV5-1 and TRBJ1-3): KAGVTQTPRYLIKTRGQQVTLSCSPISGHRSVSWYQQTPGQGLQFLFEYFSETQRNKGNFPGRFSGRQFSNSRSEMNVSTLELGDSALYLCASSLDRKGNTIYFGEGSWLTVV.

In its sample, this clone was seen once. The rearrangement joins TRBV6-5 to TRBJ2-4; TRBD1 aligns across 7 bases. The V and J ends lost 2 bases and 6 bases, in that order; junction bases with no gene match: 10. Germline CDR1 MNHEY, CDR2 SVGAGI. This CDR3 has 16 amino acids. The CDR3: CASSYGRQGLGNIQYF. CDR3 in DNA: TGTGCCAGCAGTTACGGGCGACAGGGTCTGGGAAACATTCAGTACTTC.

The CDR3 nucleotides read TGCGCCAGCAGCAGAGGGACCGAGAGAGGCTACACCTTC. Its protein product is CASSRGTERGYTF. This chain uses TRBV5-1 with TRBJ1-2; the D gene is possibly TRBD1 (5 bases). CDR1 is SGHRS and CDR2 is YFSETQ in the germline V gene. The CDR3 totals 13 residues. Trimming took off 4 bases at V and 8 bases at J, with 15 bases between the two ends.

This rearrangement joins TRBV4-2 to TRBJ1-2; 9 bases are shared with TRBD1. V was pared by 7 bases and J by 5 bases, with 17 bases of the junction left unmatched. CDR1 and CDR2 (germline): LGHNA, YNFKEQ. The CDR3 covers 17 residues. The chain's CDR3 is CASTPPSGTGIRYGYTF. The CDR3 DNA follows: TGTGCCAGCACCCCCCCTTCCGGGACAGGGATAAGATATGGCTACACCTTC.

The CDR3 sequence: CASSLGSGIGGSGYTF. The CDR3 DNA sequence: TGCGCCAGCAGCTTGGGTTCAGGCATCGGAGGAAGCGGCTACACCTTC. The rearrangement links TRBV5-1 to TRBJ1-2; D remains ambiguous. Germline V gene sequence: CDR1 SGHRS, CDR2 YFSETQ. V lost 0 bases and J 8 bases, leaving 20 bases between the germline ends. This CDR3 contains 16 residues.

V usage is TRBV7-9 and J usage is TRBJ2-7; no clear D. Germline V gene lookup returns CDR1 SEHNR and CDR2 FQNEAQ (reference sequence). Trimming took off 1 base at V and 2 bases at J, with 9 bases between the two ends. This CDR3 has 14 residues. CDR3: CASSLGRVPYEQYF. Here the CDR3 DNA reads TGTGCCAGCAGCTTAGGTCGGGTCCCCTACGAGCAGTACTTC.

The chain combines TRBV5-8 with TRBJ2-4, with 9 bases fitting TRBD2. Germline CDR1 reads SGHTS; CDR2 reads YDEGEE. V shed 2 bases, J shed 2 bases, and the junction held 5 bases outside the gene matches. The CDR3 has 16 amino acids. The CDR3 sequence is CASSLRGGGTKNIQYF. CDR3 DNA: TGTGCCAGCAGCTTACGCGGGGGGGGTACCAAAAACATTCAGTACTTC. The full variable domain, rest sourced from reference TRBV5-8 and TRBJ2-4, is EAGVTQSPTHLIKTRGQQATLRCSPISGHTSVYWYQQALGLGLQFLLWYDEGEERNRGNFPPRFSGRQFPNYSSELNVNALELEDSALYLCASSLRGGGTKNIQYFGAGTRLSVL.

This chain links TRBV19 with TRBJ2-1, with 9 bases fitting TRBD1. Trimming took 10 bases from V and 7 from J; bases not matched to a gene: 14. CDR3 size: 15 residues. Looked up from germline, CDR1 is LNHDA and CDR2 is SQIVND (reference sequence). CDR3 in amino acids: CATKPGQGIRNEQFF. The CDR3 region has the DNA TGTGCCACCAAACCGGGACAGGGAATAAGGAATGAGCAGTTCTTC.

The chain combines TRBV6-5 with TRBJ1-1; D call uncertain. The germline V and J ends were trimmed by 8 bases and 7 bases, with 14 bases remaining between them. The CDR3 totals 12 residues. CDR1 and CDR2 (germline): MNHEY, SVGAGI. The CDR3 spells CASVSNKDEAFF. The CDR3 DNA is TGTGCCAGCGTCTCCAATAAAGATGAAGCTTTCTTT.

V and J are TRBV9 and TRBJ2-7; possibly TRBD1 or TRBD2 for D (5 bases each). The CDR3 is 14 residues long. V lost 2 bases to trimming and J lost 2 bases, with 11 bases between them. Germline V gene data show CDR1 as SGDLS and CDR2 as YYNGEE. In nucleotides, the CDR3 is TGTGCCAGCAGCGTGAGGGACGGTCCCTACGAGCAGTACTTC. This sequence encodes CASSVRDGPYEQYF.

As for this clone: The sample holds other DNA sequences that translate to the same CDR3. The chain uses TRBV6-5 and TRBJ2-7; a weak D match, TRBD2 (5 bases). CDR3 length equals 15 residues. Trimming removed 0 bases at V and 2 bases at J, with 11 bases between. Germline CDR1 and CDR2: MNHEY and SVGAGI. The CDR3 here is CASSYSYGETYEQYF. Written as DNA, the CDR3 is TGTGCCAGCAGTTACTCGTACGGGGAAACCTACGAGCAGTACTTC.

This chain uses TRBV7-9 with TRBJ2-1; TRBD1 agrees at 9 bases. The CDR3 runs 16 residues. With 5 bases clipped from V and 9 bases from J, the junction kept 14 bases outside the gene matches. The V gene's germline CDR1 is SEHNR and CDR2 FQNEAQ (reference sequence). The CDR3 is CASSPGWDRALGEQFF. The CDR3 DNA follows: TGTGCCAGCAGCCCCGGCTGGGACAGGGCCTTAGGTGAGCAGTTCTTC.

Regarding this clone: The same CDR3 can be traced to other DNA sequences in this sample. DNA of the CDR3: TGTGCCAGCAGCGGGGGAAGCTACGAGCAGTACTTC. This translates into CASSGGSYEQYF. The chain joins TRBV9 to TRBJ2-7; unclear D gene. Trimming pared 3 bases from V and 3 bases from J, leaving 7 bases between. Germline CDR1 SGDLS, CDR2 YYNGEE. The CDR3 contains 12 residues.

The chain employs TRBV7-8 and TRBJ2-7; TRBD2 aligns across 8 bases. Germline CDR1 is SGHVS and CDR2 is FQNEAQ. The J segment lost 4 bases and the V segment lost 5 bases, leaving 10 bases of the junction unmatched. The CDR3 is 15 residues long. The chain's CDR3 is CASSPRLAGGYEQYF. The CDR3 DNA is TGTGCCAGCAGCCCGAGGTTGGCGGGGGGTTACGAGCAGTACTTC.

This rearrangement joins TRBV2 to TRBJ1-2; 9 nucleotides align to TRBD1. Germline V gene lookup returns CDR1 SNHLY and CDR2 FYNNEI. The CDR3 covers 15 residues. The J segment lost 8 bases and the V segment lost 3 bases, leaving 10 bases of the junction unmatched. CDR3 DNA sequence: TGTGCCAGCAGTGAGTCTCCCGGGACAGGGAGCGGCTACACCTTC. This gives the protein CASSESPGTGSGYTF.

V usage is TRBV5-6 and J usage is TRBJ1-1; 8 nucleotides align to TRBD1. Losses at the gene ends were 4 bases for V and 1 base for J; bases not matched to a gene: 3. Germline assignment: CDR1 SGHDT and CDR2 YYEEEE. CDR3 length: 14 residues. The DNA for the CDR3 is TGTGCCAGCAGCCGGACAGGGTCGAACACTGAAGCTTTCTTT. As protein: CASSRTGSNTEAFF.

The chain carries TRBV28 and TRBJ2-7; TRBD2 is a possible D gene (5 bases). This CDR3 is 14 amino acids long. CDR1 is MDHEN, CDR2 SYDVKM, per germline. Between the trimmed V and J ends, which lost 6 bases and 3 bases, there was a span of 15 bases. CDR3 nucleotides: TGTGCCAGCAGCCGCCCGACACGGGGCTACGAGCAGTACTTC. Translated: CASSRPTRGYEQYF.

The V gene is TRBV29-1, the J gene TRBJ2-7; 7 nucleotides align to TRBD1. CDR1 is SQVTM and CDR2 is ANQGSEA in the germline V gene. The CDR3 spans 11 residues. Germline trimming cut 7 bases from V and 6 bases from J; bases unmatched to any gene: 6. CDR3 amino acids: CSAQGTVEQYF. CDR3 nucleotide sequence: TGCAGCGCGCAAGGGACAGTCGAGCAGTACTTC.

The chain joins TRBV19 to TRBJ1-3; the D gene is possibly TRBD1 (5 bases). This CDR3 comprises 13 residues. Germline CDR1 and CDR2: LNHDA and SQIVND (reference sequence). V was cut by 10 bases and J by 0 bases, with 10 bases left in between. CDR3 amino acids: CATRQPSGNTIYF. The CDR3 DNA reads TGTGCCACCAGACAGCCCTCTGGAAACACCATATATTTT.